This TCR beta chain emerged from a study of memory CD4+ T cells and cytomegalovirus serostatus. Study details: This sample comes from healthy Belgian adults, 9 CMV seropositive, 24 seronegative.

Study outcomes and limitations: Suggested: most of the CMV-linked TCR signature lies in CD4+ memory cells.

Method: immunoSEQ multiplex PCR; TCRdb's copy keeps in-frame clones and lacks some. The data show some 58,000 clones, more than 70% seen once. Regarding this clone: Antigen: not known.

The sort gate was single viable CD3+CD4+CD8-CD45RO+ cells for memory CD4+ T cells. Serostatus was set by detecting CMV pp150, pp28, p38, p52 IgG. Germline loops: CDR1 SGHTA, CDR2 FQGNSA. The CDR3 sequence is 12 residues long. Deletions cut 6 bases from V and 5 bases from J, with 9 bases between. The source of this sequence is an adult in good health and CMV-seronegative. Material for sequencing was memory CD4+ T cells from blood. V gene TRBV7-2 combines with J gene TRBJ2-3; D not certain. The CDR3 coding sequence is TGTGCCAGCAGTCCCCCGGTAGATACGCAGTATTTT. It is translated as CASSPPVDTQYF. Drawing the rest from reference TRBV7-2 and TRBJ2-3, the complete variable domain is GAGVSQSPSNKVTEKGKDVELRCDPISGHTALYWYRQSLGQGLEFLIYFQGNSAPDKSGLPSDRFSAERTGGSVSTLTIQRTQQEDSAVYLCASSPPVDTQYFGPGTRLTVL.